This T cell receptor beta chain is drawn from a study of shared clonotypes between healthy human individuals. Findings of the study overall: Across subsets, estimated richness was generally greater for naive than for memory populations.

Deletions cut 6 bases from V and 0 bases from J, with 20 bases between. Germline CDR1 reads MDHEN; CDR2 reads SYDVKM. The CDR3 consists of 17 residues. Sequencing was performed with immunoSEQ multiplex PCR; in TCRdb, only in-frame clones are kept and a portion is missing. The data hold millions of clones, with about 92% observed a single time. Selected positively for CCR7 and CD45RO-negative, naive CD8 cells excluded terminally differentiated effector memory CD45RA+ cells. In regard to this clone: The antigen is undetermined.

This chain joins TRBV28 and TRBJ1-1; D is perhaps TRBD1 (5 bases). The TCR sequence derives from a man between 18 and 29 years old in good health. Some clones in this sample may be carry-over from other donors' samples. The sequenced material came from naive CD8+ T cells from PBMCs. The CDR3 nucleotides are TGTGCCAGCAGCCCGGGGCCTCGAGGACCCATGAACACTGAAGCTTTCTTT. This codes for CASSPGPRGPMNTEAFF.